The present TCR beta chain was sequenced within a study of blood T cell repertoires in COVID-19. From germline, CDR1 is SEHNR and CDR2 FQNEAQ (reference sequence). This CDR3 is built from 13 residues. V gave up 1 base and J gave up 8 bases, with 9 bases separating them. The protocol was immunoSEQ multiplex PCR, while the TCRdb copy is restricted to in-frame clones and leaves out a portion. In the table there are approximately 150,000 clones, around 84% of which are singletons. The chain recombines TRBV7-9 with TRBJ2-1; D is perhaps TRBD2 (5 bases). The sequence was collected from a woman over 75 with acute or convalescent COVID-19. The sample comprised peripheral blood. The CDR3 is CASSLGRVDEQFF. CDR3 sequence (DNA): TGTGCCAGCAGCTTAGGGCGGGTTGATGAGCAGTTCTTC.